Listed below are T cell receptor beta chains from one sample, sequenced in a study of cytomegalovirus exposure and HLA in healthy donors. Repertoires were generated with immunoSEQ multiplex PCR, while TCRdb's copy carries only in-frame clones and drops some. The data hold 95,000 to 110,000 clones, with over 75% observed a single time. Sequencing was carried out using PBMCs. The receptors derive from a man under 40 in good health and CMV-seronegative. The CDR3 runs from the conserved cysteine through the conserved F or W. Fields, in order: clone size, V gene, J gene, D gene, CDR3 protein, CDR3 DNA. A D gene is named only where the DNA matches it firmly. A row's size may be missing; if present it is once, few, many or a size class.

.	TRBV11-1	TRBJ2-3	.	CASSLTVSTDTQYF	TGTGCCAGCAGCCTTACTGTTAGCACAGATACGCAGTATTTT
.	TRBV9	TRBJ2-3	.	CASSVAEGGTDTQYF	TGTGCCAGCAGCGTAGCTGAGGGGGGCACAGATACGCAGTATTTT
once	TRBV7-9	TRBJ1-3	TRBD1	CASSLDGTGGNTIYF	TGTGCCAGCAGCTTAGACGGGACAGGGGGAAACACCATATATTTT
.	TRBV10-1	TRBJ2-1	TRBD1	CASSESGGLFF	TGCGCCAGCAGTGAGTCAGGGGGCCTGTTCTTC
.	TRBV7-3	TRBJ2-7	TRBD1	CASSVTGDSFYEQYF	TGTGCCAGCAGTGTTACAGGGGATAGCTTCTACGAGCAGTACTTC
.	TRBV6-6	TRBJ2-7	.	CASTNKASTYEQYF	TGTGCCAGCACAAATAAAGCGTCTACCTACGAGCAGTACTTC
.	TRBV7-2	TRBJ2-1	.	CASSPRVYSNEQFF	TGTGCCAGCAGCCCCAGGGTGTACTCTAATGAGCAGTTCTTC
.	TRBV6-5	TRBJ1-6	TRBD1	CASSLTGGQNNSPLHF	TGTGCCAGCAGTTTGACAGGGGGCCAAAATAATTCACCCCTCCACTTT
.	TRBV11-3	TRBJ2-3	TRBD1	CASSRDRGTDTQYF	TGTGCCAGCAGCCGGGACAGGGGGACAGATACGCAGTATTTT
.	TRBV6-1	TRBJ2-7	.	CASSELAWQYF	TGTGCCAGCAGCGAACTAGCATGGCAGTACTTC
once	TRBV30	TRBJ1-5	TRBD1	CAWSETGGDQPQHF	TGTGCCTGGAGTGAAACAGGGGGGGATCAGCCCCAGCATTTT
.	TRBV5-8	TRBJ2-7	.	CASSWAGYEQYF	TGTGCCAGCAGCTGGGCCGGCTACGAGCAGTACTTC
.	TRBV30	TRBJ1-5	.	CAWSTGPNQPQHF	TGTGCCTGGAGTACAGGACCCAATCAGCCCCAGCATTTT
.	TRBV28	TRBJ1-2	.	CASSPWGGSYGYTF	TGTGCCAGCAGTCCGTGGGGGGGAAGCTATGGCTACACCTTC
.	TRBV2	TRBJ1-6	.	CASIFFRQGSNSPLHF	TGTGCCAGCATCTTCTTCAGGCAGGGGAGTAATTCACCCCTCCACTTT
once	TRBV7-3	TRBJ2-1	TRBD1	CASSLTGNEQFF	TGTGCCAGCAGCTTGACAGGGAATGAGCAGTTCTTC
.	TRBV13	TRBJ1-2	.	CASSRGRAPGTF	TGTGCCAGCAGCAGGGGGAGGGCTCCCGGGACCTTC
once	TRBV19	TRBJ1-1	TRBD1	CASRYPGGTVNTEAFF	TGTGCCAGTAGATATCCTGGCGGGACAGTGAATACTGAAGCTTTCTTT
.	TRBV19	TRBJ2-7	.	CASSPTQGAREQYF	TGTGCCAGTAGTCCAACACAGGGAGCACGAGAGCAGTACTTC
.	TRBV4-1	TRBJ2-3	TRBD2	CASSQEVQRGGRPDTQYF	TGCGCCAGCAGCCAAGAGGTCCAGCGGGGGGGCAGGCCAGATACGCAGTATTTT
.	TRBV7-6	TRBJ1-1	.	CASSTGGMGDTEAFF	TGTGCCAGCAGCACGGGGGGCATGGGGGACACTGAAGCTTTCTTT
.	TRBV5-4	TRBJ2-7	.	CASSYPGNSYEQYF	TGTGCCAGCAGCTATCCGGGAAACTCCTACGAGCAGTACTTC
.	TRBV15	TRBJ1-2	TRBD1	CATSATGNYGYTF	TGTGCCACCAGCGCGACAGGGAACTATGGCTACACCTTC
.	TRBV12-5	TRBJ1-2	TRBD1	CASGLMTGIYGYTF	TGTGCTAGTGGTTTGATGACAGGGATCTATGGCTACACCTTC
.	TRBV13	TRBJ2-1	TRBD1	CASSPGQGGNNEQFF	TGTGCCAGCAGCCCGGGACAGGGGGGGAACAATGAGCAGTTCTTC
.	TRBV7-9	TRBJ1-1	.	CASSPSLSPEAFF	TGTGCCAGCAGCCCTTCCCTGAGCCCCGAAGCTTTCTTT
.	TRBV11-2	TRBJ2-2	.	CASSLDRAGELFF	TGTGCCAGCAGCTTAGATCGGGCCGGGGAGCTGTTTTTT
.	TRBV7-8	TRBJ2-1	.	CASSSDSAYNEQFF	TGTGCCAGCAGCTCCGACAGTGCCTACAATGAGCAGTTCTTC
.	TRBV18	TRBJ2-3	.	CASSPGRDTDTQYF	TGTGCCAGCTCACCAGGCAGGGACACAGATACGCAGTATTTT
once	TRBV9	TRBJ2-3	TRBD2	CASSVGSSGGADTQYF	TGTGCCAGCAGCGTAGGTTCCAGCGGGGGGGCGGATACGCAGTATTTT
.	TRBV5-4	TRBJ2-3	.	CASSLKGQDTQYF	TGTGCCAGCAGCTTGAAGGGGCAGGATACGCAGTATTTT
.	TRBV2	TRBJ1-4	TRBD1	CASTDRGRREKLFF	TGTGCCAGCACCGACAGGGGGCGACGGGAAAAACTGTTTTTT
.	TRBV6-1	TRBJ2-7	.	CASSDSLGRREQYF	TGTGCCAGCAGTGATAGCCTGGGGAGGAGGGAGCAGTACTTC
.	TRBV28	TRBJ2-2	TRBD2	CASSQWTSGRSGELFF	TGTGCCAGCAGTCAGTGGACTAGCGGGAGATCCGGGGAGCTGTTTTTT
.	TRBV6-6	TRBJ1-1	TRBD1	CASSSFGTDRTEAFF	TGTGCCAGCAGTTCTTTCGGGACAGACCGCACTGAAGCTTTCTTT
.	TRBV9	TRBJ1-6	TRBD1	CASSTGADNSPLHF	TGTGCCAGTTCCACAGGGGCTGATAATTCACCCCTCCACTTT
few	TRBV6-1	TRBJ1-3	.	CASSSGTQGNTIYF	TGTGCCAGCAGTTCGGGGACACAGGGAAACACCATATATTTT
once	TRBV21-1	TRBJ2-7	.	CASSGPWDCQGPPYEQYF	TGTGCCAGCAGCGGGCCTTGGGACTGCCAGGGTCCGCCCTACGAGCAGTACTTC
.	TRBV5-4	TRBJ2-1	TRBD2	CASSDTLAGGGEQFF	TGTGCCAGCAGCGATACCCTAGCGGGAGGGGGAGAGCAGTTCTTC
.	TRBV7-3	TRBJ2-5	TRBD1	CASSLTGGYQETQYF	TGTGCCAGCAGCCTGACAGGGGGGTACCAAGAGACCCAGTACTTC
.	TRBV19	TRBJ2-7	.	CAEPLGDYEQYF	TGTGCCGAGCCGCTCGGAGACTACGAGCAGTACTTC
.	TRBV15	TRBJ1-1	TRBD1	CATSTLDREAFF	TGTGCCACCAGCACGCTGGACAGGGAAGCTTTCTTT
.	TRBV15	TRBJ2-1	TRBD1	CATSRLQGAFEQFF	TGTGCCACCAGCAGGTTACAGGGGGCGTTTGAGCAGTTCTTC